This T cell receptor (beta chain) was found in a study of neurological immune-mediated disorders (dated 2019 in TCRdb). As for the study more broadly: Peripheral blood TCR-beta repertoires from HTLV-I-associated myelopathy (HAM/TSP) patients, multiple sclerosis patients and healthy controls were compared by UMI-based sequencing. The 95 to 110 TCR-beta libraries covered PBMC samples along with longitudinal samples, technical triplicates, and paired sorted CD4+ and CD8+ T-cell subsets. The cohort included 60 to 70 subjects: about 15 with HAM/TSP, some 35 with multiple sclerosis, and around 20 healthy controls. Overall study results and their limits: TCR clonal expansion was highest in HAM/TSP patients and lowest in MS patients, with MS patients falling below even healthy controls. No identical CDR3 amino acid sequences were shared among expanded clones across subjects, suggesting private TCR-beta repertoires in all groups.

The healthy controls were volunteers from a blood bank in Maryland, USA. Libraries from unsorted PBMCs were made from 2 million PBMCs kept in RNAlater at -80 degrees C until RNA extraction. PBMCs were separated from peripheral blood using Ficoll-Hypaque density gradient centrifugation and then cryopreserved in liquid nitrogen. cDNA was synthesized by template-switch 5'RACE using a primer carrying a 10-nucleotide random unique molecular identifier by which each TCR transcript was tagged. Every sequencing run yielded over 160 million TCR-beta sequences covering 15-18 subjects. Total RNA was extracted with the RNeasy kit. TCR-beta VDJ regions were amplified with primers for the TCR constant region and the 5'RACE anchor, using the KAPA Real-time Library Amplification kit. A first PCR added sample indexes and Illumina adaptors, and a second PCR then raised library yield. After Ampure bead purification, the roughly 650 bp TCR product was size-selected on a 2% E-gel SizeSelection system. Library quality was checked on a Bioanalyzer, concentration was measured with Qubit, and libraries were quantified with the Kapa Library Quantification kit before pooling. Libraries were sequenced paired-end 2 x 150 bp on an Illumina HiSeq 2500. To increase sequence diversity, about 25-31% phiX was spiked into each library pool. Processing in the source paper ran as follows. Quality-filtered reads were processed with the UMI-based MiGEC pipeline, which removed over 75% of raw TCR sequences during error correction. IMGT germline references were used for alignment of VDJ genes, and clonotypes were defined by a unique CDR3 amino acid sequence together with V-J genes. Clonal expansion, Shannon diversity and CDR3 relatedness were evaluated with VDJtools (CalcPairwiseDistances, ClusterSamples), while phylogenetic trees were built in CLCbio workbench. Using coefficient-of-variation modelling across technical triplicates, the study counted a clone as expanded if it had at least 8 unique UMIs. Through fastp at Q25 and MiXCR, TCRdb rebuilt clones from the public reads, retaining in-frame beta chains. Every CDR3 protein is listed once, alongside the most common genes and DNA of its rows. Here the V and J calls rest on TCRdb's processing, not on the authors' analysis. The sample records approximately 82,000 distinct CDR3 sequences, around 14% of which are singletons. The ten largest clonotypes hold 6.8% of the sample.

In regard to this clonotype: Its recognized antigen is unknown. No per-base quality is available; no much larger clone lies one base away.

The sample was PBMCs. This sequence was found in a woman in her forties or fifties in good health.

The DNA is as follows: TGTGCCAGCTCACCCCTAGGACAGGGAGTTATGGATGAGCAGTTCTTC. Translation gives CASSPLGQGVMDEQFF. The chain is assembled from TRBV18 and TRBJ2-1; 8 nucleotides in the junction match TRBD1. V is trimmed back by 3 bases and J by 8 bases, and the junction contains 12 bases that no gene match accounts for. The CDR3 spans 16 residues, from the cysteine through the phenylalanine. Only the CDR3 portion is preserved as DNA: 48 bases, with reading frame beginning at the first base. The germline V gene supplies CDR1 KGHSH and CDR2 LQKENI.